This TCR beta chain was found in a study of long-term antiretroviral therapy in people with HIV. V was trimmed by 8 bases and J by 4 bases, leaving 9 bases between them. The CDR3 contains 11 residues. Looked up from germline, CDR1 is MDHEN and CDR2 is SYDVKM. The assay, immunoSEQ v3.0, was run at survey level. The sequencing target was 40,000-50,000 T-cell genomes per sample. Data came from immunoSEQ multiplex PCR; TCRdb stores just in-frame clones and leaves some out. The data hold fewer than 20,000 clones, with 81% observed a single time. This clone showed up just a few times. The chain recombines TRBV28 with TRBJ2-7; weak D call: TRBD2 (6 bases). This TCR was sampled from a man aged 50 to 59 with HIV. The source material was unsorted PBMCs, sampled 0.3 years before starting antiretroviral therapy. CDR3 nucleotide sequence: TGTGCCAGCGCTGGGGGGTACGAGCAGTACTTC. This encodes CASAGGYEQYF.